Listed below are T cell receptor beta chains from one sample, sequenced in a study of CD8+ T cells in alopecia areata. TCRdb keeps only in-frame clones here, not all; method: immunoSEQ multiplex PCR. The repertoire holds some 96,000 clones, with 50% to 75% as singletons. This sample comprised CD8+ T cells sorted from blood, obtained at week 4, from a patient treated with tofacitinib. All receptors come from a human donor with alopecia areata. Both conserved end residues are part of each CDR3. Fields, in order: V gene, D gene, J gene, clone size, CDR3 protein, CDR3 DNA. The D gene is left open where the match is weak. Clone size is given for some rows only: seen once, a few or many times, or a class if the clone is expanded.

>TRBV2|TRBD2|TRBJ2-3|NA
CASSETGLGADTQYF
TGTGCCAGCAGTGAAACGGGACTAGGGGCAGATACGCAGTATTTT
>TRBV27|NA|TRBJ1-1|NA
CASSLVEGGTEAFF
TGTGCCAGCAGTTTAGTTGAGGGGGGCACTGAAGCTTTCTTT
>TRBV9|TRBD1|TRBJ1-1|NA
CASSAGTGKLRTEAFF
TGTGCCAGCAGCGCCGGGACAGGGAAGTTGCGGACTGAAGCTTTCTTT
>TRBV7-7|TRBD2|TRBJ2-1|once
CASSPITSGGANEQFF
TGTGCCAGCAGCCCTATCACTAGCGGGGGGGCTAATGAGCAGTTCTTC
>TRBV29-1|TRBD1|TRBJ2-7|few
CSAGFDRGTDEQYF
TGCAGCGCGGGGTTTGACAGGGGGACCGACGAGCAGTACTTC
>TRBV30|NA|TRBJ1-2|few
CAWSVLLEGSDYGYTF
TGTGCCTGGAGTGTACTGCTGGAGGGTTCTGACTATGGCTACACCTTC
>TRBV6-6|NA|TRBJ2-4|NA
CASSPGVLAKNIQYF
TGTGCCAGCAGTCCGGGGGTGCTAGCCAAAAACATTCAGTACTTC
>TRBV4-1|NA|TRBJ1-5|few
CASSQEPGLNQPQHF
TGCGCCAGCAGCCAGGAACCGGGGCTTAATCAGCCCCAGCATTTT
>TRBV7-9|NA|TRBJ1-1|NA
CASSLSGTNTEAFF
TGTGCCAGCAGCTTATCAGGGACGAACACTGAAGCTTTCTTT
>TRBV27|TRBD1|TRBJ2-1|NA
CASSPGGSYNEQFF
TGTGCCAGCAGTCCAGGGGGCTCCTACAATGAGCAGTTCTTC
>TRBV14|NA|TRBJ1-1|few
CASSQDNLGVVGTEAFF
TGTGCCAGCAGCCAAGATAATCTGGGGGTTGTCGGCACTGAAGCTTTCTTT
>TRBV9|NA|TRBJ2-5|NA
CASSVEPGEETQYF
TGTGCCAGCAGCGTAGAACCAGGGGAAGAGACCCAGTACTTC
>TRBV6-5|TRBD1|TRBJ1-2|once
CASSAGTGDGYTF
TGTGCCAGCAGCGCCGGGACAGGCGATGGCTACACCTTC
>TRBV9|NA|TRBJ2-7|NA
CASSVLWGSYEQYF
TGTGCCAGCAGCGTATTATGGGGATCCTACGAGCAGTACTTC
>TRBV4-2|NA|TRBJ2-7|once
CASSQDIQTYEQYF
TGTGCCAGCAGCCAAGATATTCAGACCTACGAGCAGTACTTC
>TRBV4-1|NA|TRBJ1-1|NA
CASSQDRALNTEAFF
TGCGCCAGCAGCCAAGACAGAGCCTTGAACACTGAAGCTTTCTTT
>TRBV6-5|NA|TRBJ1-2|few
CASSYGSLDGYTF
TGTGCCAGCAGTTATGGGAGTCTCGATGGCTACACCTTC
>TRBV27|NA|TRBJ2-3|NA
CASSRRIIQDTQYF
TGTGCCAGCAGTCGACGGATAATTCAAGATACGCAGTATTTT
>TRBV4-1|NA|TRBJ1-2|few
CASSQVMFGGPSNYGYTF
TGCGCCAGCAGCCAAGTCATGTTCGGGGGCCCTTCTAACTATGGCTACACCTTC
>TRBV4-3|TRBD1|TRBJ2-7|once
CASSQDRGQTYEQYF
TGCGCCAGCAGCCAAGATAGGGGGCAGACCTACGAGCAGTACTTC
>TRBV29-1|NA|TRBJ1-1|NA
CSLWGGTEAFF
TGCAGCCTCTGGGGCGGCACTGAAGCTTTCTTT
>TRBV30|TRBD1|TRBJ2-2|few
CAWGWGQTTGELFF
TGTGCCTGGGGTTGGGGACAGACCACCGGGGAGCTGTTTTTT
>TRBV7-2|TRBD2|TRBJ2-4|large
CASTPDPGGNIQYF
TGTGCCAGCACCCCCGATCCGGGGGGAAACATTCAGTACTTC
>TRBV11-3|TRBD2|TRBJ2-4|few
CASTPDPGGNIQYF
TGTGCCAGCACCCCCGATCCGGGGGGAAACATTCAGTACTTC
>TRBV14|TRBD1|TRBJ1-2|NA
CASSLIFRRGPLDGYTF
TGTGCCAGCAGCCTAATCTTTCGCAGGGGGCCTCTGGATGGCTACACCTTC
>TRBV15|NA|TRBJ2-5|once
CATSTEQGGIFQETQYF
TGTGCCACCAGCACCGAGCAGGGGGGGATATTCCAAGAGACCCAGTACTTC
>TRBV19|NA|TRBJ2-2|NA
CASSIVGNTGELFF
TGTGCCAGTAGTATAGTAGGGAACACCGGGGAGCTGTTTTTT
>TRBV7-2|TRBD1|TRBJ1-1|NA
CASTLGTGGFTEAFF
TGTGCCAGCACTCTAGGGACAGGGGGATTCACTGAAGCTTTCTTT
>TRBV4-1|NA|TRBJ2-3|NA
CASSPHGISTDTQYF
TGCGCCAGTTCCCCTCACGGAATTAGCACAGATACGCAGTATTTT
>TRBV7-3|TRBD2|TRBJ2-5|NA
CASSPRPGGASVETQYF
TGTGCCAGCAGCCCGAGGCCCGGGGGGGCCTCCGTTGAGACCCAGTACTTC
>TRBV29-1|NA|TRBJ2-3|NA
CSVGGTDTQYF
TGCAGCGTGGGGGGCACAGATACGCAGTATTTT
>TRBV19|NA|TRBJ2-1|NA
CASSMWDTPSYNEQFF
TGTGCCAGTAGTATGTGGGACACACCATCCTACAATGAGCAGTTCTTC
>TRBV20-1|NA|TRBJ2-5|NA
CSAPGEETQYF
TGCAGCGCACCGGGGGAGGAGACCCAGTACTTC
>TRBV4-3|NA|TRBJ2-1|few
CASSQDSGIEQFF
TGCGCCAGCAGCCAAGATTCCGGAATTGAGCAGTTCTTC
>TRBV7-6|NA|TRBJ1-4|NA
CASSPPNRKLLFF
TGTGCCAGCAGCCCACCGAACAGGAAACTACTGTTTTTT